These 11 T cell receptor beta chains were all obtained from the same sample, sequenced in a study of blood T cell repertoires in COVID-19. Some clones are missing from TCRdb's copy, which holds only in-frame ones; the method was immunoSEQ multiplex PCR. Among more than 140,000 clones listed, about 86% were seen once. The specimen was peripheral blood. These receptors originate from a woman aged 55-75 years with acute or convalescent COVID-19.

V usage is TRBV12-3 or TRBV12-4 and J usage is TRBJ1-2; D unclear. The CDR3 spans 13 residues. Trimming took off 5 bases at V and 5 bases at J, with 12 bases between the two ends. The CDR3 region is CASSPLGPYGYTF. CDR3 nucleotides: TGTGCCAGCAGTCCCCTTGGGCCTTATGGCTACACCTTC.

The CDR3 spells CATSQSGSGNTIYF. CDR3 coding DNA: TGTGCCACCAGTCAATCGGGGTCTGGAAACACCATATATTTT. The rearrangement uses TRBV24-1 and TRBJ1-3; D ambiguous. The germline V and J ends were trimmed by 6 bases and 1 base, with 9 bases remaining between them. Germline V gives CDR1 KGHDR, CDR2 SFDVKD. There are 14 residues in the CDR3.

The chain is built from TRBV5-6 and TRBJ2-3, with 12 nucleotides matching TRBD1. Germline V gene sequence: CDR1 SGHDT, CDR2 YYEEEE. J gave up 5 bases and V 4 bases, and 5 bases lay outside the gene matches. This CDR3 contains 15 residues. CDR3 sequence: CASSRDRGQRDTQYF. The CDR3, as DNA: TGTGCCAGCAGCCGGGACAGGGGGCAAAGAGATACGCAGTATTTT.

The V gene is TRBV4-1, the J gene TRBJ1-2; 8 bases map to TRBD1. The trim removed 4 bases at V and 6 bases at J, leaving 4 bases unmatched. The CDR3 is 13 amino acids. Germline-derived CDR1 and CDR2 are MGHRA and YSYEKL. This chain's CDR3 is CASSPLDRDGYTF. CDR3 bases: TGCGCCAGCAGCCCCCTGGACAGGGATGGCTACACCTTC.

As DNA, the CDR3 is TGTGCCAGCAGCTTAGTCGGGACAGGGGCCTACGAGCAGTACTTC. Translated, it gives CASSLVGTGAYEQYF. J is TRBJ2-7 and V is TRBV11-3, with 10 bases matching TRBD1. V was pared by 1 base and J by 2 bases, with 2 bases of the junction left unmatched. This CDR3 has 15 residues. Germline lookup yields CDR1 SGHNT and CDR2 YENEEA.

The CDR3, as DNA: TGCAGTGCTGGTAGCGAGGCTGAGCAGTTCTTC. Its translation is CSAGSEAEQFF. The chain recombines TRBV20-1 with TRBJ2-1, with D perhaps TRBD2 (5 bases). Trimming stripped 5 bases from V and 9 bases from J, with 11 bases between. Germline V lookup: CDR1 DFQATT, CDR2 SNEGSKA (reference sequence). CDR3 length equals 11 residues.

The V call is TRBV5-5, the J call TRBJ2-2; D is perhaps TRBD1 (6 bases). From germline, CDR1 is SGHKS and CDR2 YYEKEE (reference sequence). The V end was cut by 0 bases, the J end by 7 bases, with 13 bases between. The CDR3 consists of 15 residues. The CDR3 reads CASSLVQGRSGELFF. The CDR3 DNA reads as TGTGCCAGCAGCTTGGTACAGGGACGGAGCGGGGAGCTGTTTTTT.

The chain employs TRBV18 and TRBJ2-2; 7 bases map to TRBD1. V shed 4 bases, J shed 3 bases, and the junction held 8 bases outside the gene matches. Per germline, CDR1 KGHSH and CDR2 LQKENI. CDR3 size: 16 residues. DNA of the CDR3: TGTGCCAGCTCACAGTCGACAGGGCTTGACACCGGGGAGCTGTTTTTT. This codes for CASSQSTGLDTGELFF.

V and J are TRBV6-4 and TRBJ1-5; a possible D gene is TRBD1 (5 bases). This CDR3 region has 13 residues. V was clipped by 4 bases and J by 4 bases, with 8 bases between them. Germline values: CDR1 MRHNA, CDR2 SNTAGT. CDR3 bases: TGTGCCAGCAGTGTGGACACTAATCAGCCCCAGCATTTT. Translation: CASSVDTNQPQHF.

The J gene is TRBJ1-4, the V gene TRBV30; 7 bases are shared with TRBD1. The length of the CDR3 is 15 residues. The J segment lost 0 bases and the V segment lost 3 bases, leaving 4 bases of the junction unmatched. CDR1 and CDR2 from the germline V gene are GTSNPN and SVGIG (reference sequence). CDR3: CAWRDRSATNEKLFF. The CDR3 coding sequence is TGTGCCTGGAGGGACAGGAGTGCAACTAATGAAAAACTGTTTTTT.

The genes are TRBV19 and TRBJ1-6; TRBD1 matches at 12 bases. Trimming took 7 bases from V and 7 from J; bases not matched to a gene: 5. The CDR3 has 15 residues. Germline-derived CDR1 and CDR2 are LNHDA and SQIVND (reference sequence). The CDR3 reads CASNTGTGGNSPLHF. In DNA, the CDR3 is TGTGCCAGTAATACTGGGACAGGGGGCAATTCACCCCTCCACTTT.